This is a list of T cell receptor beta chains from one sample in a study of cytomegalovirus exposure and HLA in healthy donors. Produced via immunoSEQ multiplex PCR; TCRdb's table is partial and in-frame only. The sample lists some 180,000 clones, around 77% seen once, with less than 3% in the top ten. The specimen was PBMCs. The source is a woman between 25 and 40 years old in good health and CMV-seronegative. Both conserved end residues are part of each CDR3. A D gene is named only where the DNA matches it firmly. Rows may omit the clone size; those that give it use once, few, many or a size class.

d_call | j_call | clone_size | v_call | cdr3_nt | cdr3_aa
NA | TRBJ2-7 | few | TRBV2 | TGTGCCAGCAACAGGCTTGGCGAGCAGTACTTC | CASNRLGEQYF
NA | TRBJ1-5 | few | TRBV18 | TGTGCCAGCTCACCAACTCAAAATCAGCCCCAGCATTTT | CASSPTQNQPQHF
TRBD1 | TRBJ1-1 | NA | TRBV19 | TGTGCCAGTAGTGCGACAGGGACTCACACTGAAGCTTTCTTT | CASSATGTHTEAFF
NA | TRBJ1-2 | NA | TRBV19 | TGTGCCAGTAACCCCGACAGAGTATTCGGTGGCTACACCTTC | CASNPDRVFGGYTF
TRBD1 | TRBJ1-6 | NA | TRBV2 | TGTGCCAGCATTTCTGGGACAGGATGGGGACCCCTCCACTTT | CASISGTGWGPLHF
TRBD1 | TRBJ1-6 | NA | TRBV9 | TGTGCCAGCAGCGTCGGGACAGTTCGATCTCCCCTCCACTTT | CASSVGTVRSPLHF
TRBD1 | TRBJ2-7 | once | TRBV10-1 | TGCGCCAGCAGTGAACTGCAGGGCAGGGGGCCCCACGAGCAGTACTTC | CASSELQGRGPHEQYF
NA | TRBJ1-5 | NA | TRBV6-6 | TGTGCCAGCAGGAGGGTTAATGACCAGCCCCAGCATTTT | CASRRVNDQPQHF
NA | TRBJ1-2 | NA | TRBV27 | TGTGCCAGCAGTTTATCGAGGGCTCGTCGGCGGTCGGACTATGGCTACACCTTC | CASSLSRARRRSDYGYTF
TRBD2 | TRBJ2-2 | NA | TRBV5-1 | TGCGCCAGCAGCCCGGGACTAGCGGGGGGGAACACCGGGGAGCTGTTTTTT | CASSPGLAGGNTGELFF
TRBD1 | TRBJ1-2 | NA | TRBV4-1 | TGCGCCAGCAGCCACCAGACAGGGCCGGGGAACCCGTATGGCTACACCTTC | CASSHQTGPGNPYGYTF
NA | TRBJ2-1 | NA | TRBV5-1 | TGCGCCAGCAGCACCACGGACAGCCCCTACAATGAGCAGTTCTTC | CASSTTDSPYNEQFF
NA | TRBJ2-2 | once | TRBV5-4 | TGTGCCAGCAGCCCCGGGAGAAACACCGGGGAGCTGTTTTTT | CASSPGRNTGELFF
TRBD1 | TRBJ1-5 | once | TRBV28 | TGTGCCAGCAGGGGACAGGTCGTCAATCAGCCCCAGCATTTT | CASRGQVVNQPQHF
NA | TRBJ2-2 | few | TRBV9 | TGTGCCAGCAGCGTATTCGACGGGAAATACACCGGGGAGCTGTTTTTT | CASSVFDGKYTGELFF
NA | TRBJ2-7 | NA | TRBV5-6 | TGTGCCAGCAGATTAACTGGGAGGGAGCAGTACTTC | CASRLTGREQYF